The sequence of this T cell receptor (beta chain) was determined in a study of blood T cell repertoires in COVID-19. About the study: Researchers got acute and convalescent COVID-19 samples from the United States, Italy and Spain.

Original methodology: Scientists estimated how many nucleated cells there were by amplifying reference gene primers. The method was immunoSEQ multiplex PCR; TCRdb's version includes in-frame clones alone and lacks a portion of them. V and J calls plus clone size are reproduced from that table; the DNA served to infer D and trimming. The sample holds roughly 100,000 clones, approximately 90% seen once. From germline, CDR1 is SSHAT and CDR2 FNYEAQ (reference sequence). V was trimmed by 5 bases and J by 6 bases, leaving 14 bases between them. The CDR3 consists of 13 residues. This clonotype originated in a man aged 45-65 years with acute or convalescent COVID-19. Source material: peripheral blood. The V and J genes are TRBV7-7 and TRBJ2-7; D possibly corresponds to TRBD1 (6 bases). Here the CDR3 reads CASSLQTGSEQYF. The CDR3 nucleotides are TGTGCCAGCAGCCTTCAGACAGGATCCGAGCAGTACTTC. Full variable domain (rest looked up from reference TRBV7-7 and TRBJ2-7): GAGVSQSPRYKVTKRGQDVTLRCDPISSHATLYWYQQALGQGPEFLTYFNYEAQPDKSGLPSDRFSAERPEGSISTLTIQRTEQRDSAMYRCASSLQTGSEQYFGPGTRLTVT.